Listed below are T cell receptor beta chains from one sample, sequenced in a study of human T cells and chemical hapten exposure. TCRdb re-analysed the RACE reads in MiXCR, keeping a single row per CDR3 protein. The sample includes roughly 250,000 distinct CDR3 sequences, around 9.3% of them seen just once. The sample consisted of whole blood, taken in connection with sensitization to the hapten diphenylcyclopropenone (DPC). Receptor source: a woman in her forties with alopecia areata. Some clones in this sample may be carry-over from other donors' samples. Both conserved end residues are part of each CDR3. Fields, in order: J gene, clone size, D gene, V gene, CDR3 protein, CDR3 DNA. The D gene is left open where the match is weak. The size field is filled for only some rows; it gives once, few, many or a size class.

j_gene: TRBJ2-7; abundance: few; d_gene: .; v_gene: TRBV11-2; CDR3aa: CASNSDTSYEQYF; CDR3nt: TGTGCCAGTAATAGCGACACTTCCTACGAGCAGTACTTC
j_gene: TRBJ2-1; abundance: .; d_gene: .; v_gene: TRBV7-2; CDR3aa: CASSLAQDGYNEQFF; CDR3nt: TGTGCCAGCAGCTTAGCTCAGGACGGATACAATGAGCAGTTCTTC
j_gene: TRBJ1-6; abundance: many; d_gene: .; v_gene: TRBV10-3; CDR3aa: CAIRIGGNSENSPLHF; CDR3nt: TGTGCCATCAGGATCGGGGGGAACTCTGAAAATTCACCCCTCCACTTT
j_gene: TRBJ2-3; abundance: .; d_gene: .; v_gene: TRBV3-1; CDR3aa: CASRSTGRTDTQYF; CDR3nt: TGTGCCAGCAGATCGACAGGGAGGACAGATACGCAGTATTTT
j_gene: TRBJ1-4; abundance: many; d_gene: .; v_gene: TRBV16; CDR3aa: CASSPPPFRATDEKLFF; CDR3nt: TGTGCCAGCAGCCCCCCGCCTTTCAGGGCGACTGATGAAAAACTGTTTTTT
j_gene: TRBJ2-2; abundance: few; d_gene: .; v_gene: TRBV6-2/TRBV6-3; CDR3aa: CASSLNRVNTGELFF; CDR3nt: TGTGCCAGCAGCCTCAACAGGGTAAACACCGGGGAGCTGTTTTTT
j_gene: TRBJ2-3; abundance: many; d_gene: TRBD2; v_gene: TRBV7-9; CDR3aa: CASRSGELAGVDTQYF; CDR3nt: TGTGCCAGCAGATCGGGGGAACTAGCGGGAGTGGATACGCAGTATTTT
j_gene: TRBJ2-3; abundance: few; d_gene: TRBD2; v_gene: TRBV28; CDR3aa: CAITQRGSTDTQYF; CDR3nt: TGTGCCATCACGCAGCGGGGTAGCACAGATACGCAGTATTTT
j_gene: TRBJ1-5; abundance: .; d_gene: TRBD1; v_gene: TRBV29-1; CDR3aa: CSVGDRAPQHF; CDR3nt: TGCAGCGTGGGGGACAGGGCGCCCCAGCATTTT
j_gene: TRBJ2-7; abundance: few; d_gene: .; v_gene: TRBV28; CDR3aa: CASSRDPMINEQYF; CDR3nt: TGTGCCAGCAGTCGCGACCCGATGATCAACGAGCAGTACTTC
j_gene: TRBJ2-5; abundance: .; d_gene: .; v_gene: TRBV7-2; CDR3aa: CASSLGPLGGTQYF; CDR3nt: TGTGCCAGCAGCTTAGGGCCCCTTGGAGGGACCCAGTACTTC
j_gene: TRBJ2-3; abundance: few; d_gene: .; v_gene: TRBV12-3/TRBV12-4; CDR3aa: CASSQNPQASTDTQYF; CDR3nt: TGTGCCAGCAGCCAAAACCCGCAAGCTAGCACAGATACGCAGTATTTT
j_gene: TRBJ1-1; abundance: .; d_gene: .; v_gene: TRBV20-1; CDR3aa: CSAAHRQENTEAFF; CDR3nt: TGCAGTGCCGCCCACAGACAGGAGAACACTGAAGCTTTCTTT
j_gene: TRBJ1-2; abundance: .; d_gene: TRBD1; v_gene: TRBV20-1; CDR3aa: CSARQGTGAVNYGYTF; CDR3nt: TGCAGTGCTAGGCAAGGGACAGGGGCCGTTAACTATGGCTACACCTTC
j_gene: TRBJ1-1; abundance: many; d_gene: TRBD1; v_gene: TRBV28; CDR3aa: CASSLSGQGGTEAFF; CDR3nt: TGTGCCAGCAGTTTGTCAGGACAGGGGGGCACTGAAGCTTTCTTT
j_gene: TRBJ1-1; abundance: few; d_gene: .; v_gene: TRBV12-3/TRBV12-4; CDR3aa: CASSLPAGRDTEAFF; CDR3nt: TGTGCCAGCAGCCTCCCCGCAGGGAGGGACACTGAAGCTTTCTTT
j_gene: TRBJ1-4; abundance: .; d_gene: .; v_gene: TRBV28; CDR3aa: CASSFFEKLFF; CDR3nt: TGTGCCAGCAGTTTCTTCGAAAAACTGTTTTTT
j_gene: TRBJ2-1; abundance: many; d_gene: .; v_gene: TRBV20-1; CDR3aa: CSASPAHSYNEQFF; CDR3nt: TGCAGTGCTAGTCCGGCACACTCCTACAATGAGCAGTTCTTC
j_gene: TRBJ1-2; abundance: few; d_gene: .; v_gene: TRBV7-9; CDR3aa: CASSLDRQIYGYTF; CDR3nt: TGTGCCAGCAGCTTAGATCGGCAGATCTATGGCTACACCTTC
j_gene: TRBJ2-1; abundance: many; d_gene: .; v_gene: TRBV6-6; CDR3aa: CASSYRTEKFF; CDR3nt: TGTGCCAGCAGTTACCGGACAGAGAAGTTCTTC
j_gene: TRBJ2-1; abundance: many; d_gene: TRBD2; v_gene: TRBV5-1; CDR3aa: CASSLVGDYSYNEQFF; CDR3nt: TGCGCCAGCAGCTTGGTAGGGGACTACTCCTACAATGAGCAGTTCTTC
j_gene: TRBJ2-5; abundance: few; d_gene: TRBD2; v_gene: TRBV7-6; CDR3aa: CASSPLGLAGEETQYF; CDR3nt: TGTGCCAGCAGCCCCCTGGGGCTAGCGGGAGAAGAGACCCAGTACTTC
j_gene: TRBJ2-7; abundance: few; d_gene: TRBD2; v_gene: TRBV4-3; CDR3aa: CASSLGEGRYEQYF; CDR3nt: TGCGCCAGCAGCCTCGGGGAGGGGCGCTACGAGCAGTACTTC
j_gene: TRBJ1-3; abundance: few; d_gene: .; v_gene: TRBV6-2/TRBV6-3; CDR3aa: CASSEIDTSGNTIYF; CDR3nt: TGTGCCAGCAGTGAAATAGACACCTCTGGAAACACCATATATTTT
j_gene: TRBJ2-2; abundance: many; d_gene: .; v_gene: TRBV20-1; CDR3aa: CSARQQGGDVGELFF; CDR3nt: TGCAGTGCTAGGCAACAGGGCGGGGATGTCGGGGAGCTGTTTTTT
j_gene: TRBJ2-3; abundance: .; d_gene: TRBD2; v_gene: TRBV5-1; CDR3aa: CASSFTSGGPDTQYF; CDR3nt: TGCGCCAGCAGCTTCACTAGCGGAGGCCCAGATACGCAGTATTTT
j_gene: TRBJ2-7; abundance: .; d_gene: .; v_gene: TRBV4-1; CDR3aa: CASSQGHADEQYF; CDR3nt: TGCGCCAGCAGCCAAGGACACGCGGACGAGCAGTACTTC
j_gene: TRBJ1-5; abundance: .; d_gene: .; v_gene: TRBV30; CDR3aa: CAWMLGGTKNQPQHF; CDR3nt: TGTGCCTGGATGCTAGGGGGTACGAAGAATCAGCCCCAGCATTTT
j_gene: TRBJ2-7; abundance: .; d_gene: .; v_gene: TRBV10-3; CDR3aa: CAIRAGTGSYEQYF; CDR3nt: TGTGCCATCAGGGCCGGGACGGGCTCCTACGAGCAGTACTTC
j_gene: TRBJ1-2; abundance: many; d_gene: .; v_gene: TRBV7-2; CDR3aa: CASSLYGASDYGYTF; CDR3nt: TGTGCCAGCAGCTTATACGGAGCGTCGGACTATGGCTACACCTTC
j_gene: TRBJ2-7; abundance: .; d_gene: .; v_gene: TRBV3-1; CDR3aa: CASRPQGGEQYF; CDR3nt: TGTGCCAGCAGACCACAGGGAGGCGAGCAGTACTTC
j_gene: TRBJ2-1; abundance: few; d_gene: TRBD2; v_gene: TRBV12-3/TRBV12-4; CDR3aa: CASSSGLAGLVYNEQFF; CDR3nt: TGTGCCAGCAGTAGCGGACTAGCGGGACTTGTCTACAATGAGCAGTTCTTC
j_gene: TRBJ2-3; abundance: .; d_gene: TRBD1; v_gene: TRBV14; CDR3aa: CASSLPTGGTDTQYF; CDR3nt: TGTGCCAGCAGCCTCCCGACAGGGGGGACAGATACGCAGTATTTT
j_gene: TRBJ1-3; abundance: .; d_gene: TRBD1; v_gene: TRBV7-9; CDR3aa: CASSPRPGGTEGNTIYF; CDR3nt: TGTGCCAGCAGCCCCCGCCCAGGGGGTACGGAAGGAAACACCATATATTTT
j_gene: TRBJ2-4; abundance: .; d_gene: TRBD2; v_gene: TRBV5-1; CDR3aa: CASSSGLAGENIQYF; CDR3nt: TGCGCCAGCAGCTCTGGACTAGCGGGAGAAAACATTCAGTACTTC
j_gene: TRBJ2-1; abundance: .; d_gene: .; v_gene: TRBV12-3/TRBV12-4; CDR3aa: CASSPKERIYNEQFF; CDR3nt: TGTGCCAGCAGCCCCAAGGAGCGGATCTACAATGAGCAGTTCTTC